This is a list of T cell receptor beta chains from one sample in a study of response to subunit inactivated influenza vaccine. TCRdb used MiXCR to reprocess the RT-PCR reads, holding one entry per CDR3 protein. The sample shows over 450,000 distinct CDR3 sequences, 10% to 15% of them seen only once. Here the sequenced sample was PBMCs from blood, taken roughly 47 days after vaccination. These receptors all stem from a man aged 45 to 65 who received an inactivated influenza vaccine. Both conserved end residues are part of each CDR3. Fields, in order: J gene, V gene, clone size, CDR3 protein. Where a row states a size, it is once, few, many or the class of an expanded clone; other rows omit it.

TRBJ2-3 | TRBV2 | few | CASSRLQGTDTQYF
TRBJ2-1 | TRBV20-1 | few | CSASTQSWPGGHEQFF
TRBJ2-3 | TRBV6-5 | many | CASSYSDTTDTQYF
TRBJ1-1 | TRBV5-1 | - | CASTQGEFRTEAFF
TRBJ2-7 | TRBV7-9 | - | CASSSGIYEQYF
TRBJ2-1 | TRBV10-3 | few | CAIRDPGTSGGNEQFF
TRBJ2-1 | TRBV27 | few | CASSIAAGGINEQFF
TRBJ2-1 | TRBV5-1 | few | CASSFGLAGDDEQFF
TRBJ2-1 | TRBV7-9 | few | CASSLETSAQFF
TRBJ2-7 | TRBV14 | - | CASSQALAGDEQYF
TRBJ2-7 | TRBV29-1 | - | CSVVKDRAYEQYF
TRBJ2-1 | TRBV11-3 | - | CASSLTDGRYNEQFF
TRBJ2-5 | TRBV7-6 | - | CASSNQPSQETQYF
TRBJ2-1 | TRBV12-3/TRBV12-4 | few | CASSTPWSGNEQFF
TRBJ2-7 | TRBV7-8 | few | CASSLEATGGSYEQYF
TRBJ1-6 | TRBV6-1 | - | CASNPAGPIRGNSPLHF
TRBJ1-5 | TRBV6-5 | many | CASSYFPQGSNQPQHF
TRBJ2-2 | TRBV6-5 | - | CASSYSWTSGSSGELFF
TRBJ2-7 | TRBV6-2/TRBV6-3 | - | CASRQRLTGQGEQYF
TRBJ2-7 | TRBV29-1 | few | CSVEATSGGTYEQYF
TRBJ2-5 | TRBV4-3 | - | CASSPSFDRKETQYF
TRBJ2-3 | TRBV7-3 | few | CASSFGTGVADTQYF
TRBJ1-1 | TRBV29-1 | few | CSVAAQMGTEAFF
TRBJ2-6 | TRBV27 | many | CASSSATASGANVLTF
TRBJ2-5 | TRBV20-1 | many | CSARGGQGQETQYF
TRBJ1-5 | TRBV6-2/TRBV6-3 | - | CASSYPPNQPQHF
TRBJ1-6 | TRBV3-1 | - | CASSPEGVIDSPLHF
TRBJ2-5 | TRBV27 | - | CASSLSRGEGYQETQYF
TRBJ1-3 | TRBV14 | few | CASSQDLRNTIYF
TRBJ2-7 | TRBV20-1 | - | CSATRDSRYEQYF
TRBJ1-1 | TRBV7-2 | few | CASSLRGTDTEAFF
TRBJ2-1 | TRBV4-3 | - | CASSLIAESSYNEQFF
TRBJ2-7 | TRBV7-6 | few | CASSFSGGLAPEQYF
TRBJ2-5 | TRBV20-1 | - | CSAMGASGRMGTQYF
TRBJ2-7 | TRBV10-3 | many | CAISSFLAGGPYEQYF
TRBJ2-1 | TRBV12-3/TRBV12-4 | many | CASRVGLSYNEQFF
TRBJ2-1 | TRBV5-1 | - | CASSLITGVYNEQFF
TRBJ2-7 | TRBV20-1 | - | CSAPPLNRYEQYF
TRBJ2-1 | TRBV10-3 | few | CAISATAGTSGSIGQFF
TRBJ2-3 | TRBV10-3 | many | CAISDSRAAGTDTQYF
TRBJ2-7 | TRBV6-1 | - | CASSRRDRGLGRSYEQYF
TRBJ2-1 | TRBV6-5 | - | CASSYSILLGGANNEQFF
TRBJ2-5 | TRBV6-2/TRBV6-3 | few | CASSWQLAGVHSETQYF
TRBJ2-7 | TRBV9 | - | CASSVDSAGGLEQYF
TRBJ2-4 | TRBV12-5 | - | CASGLPMKGLAKNIQNF
TRBJ2-5 | TRBV24-1 | - | CATSELTLFGQGETQYF
TRBJ2-7 | TRBV11-2 | - | CASSSGVWYEQYF